This entry lists 2 T cell receptor beta chains sequenced from one sample in a study of tumor and adjacent non-tumor tissue in lung cancer. This sample's RNA came from whole unsorted tissue. The normal lung tissue was taken more than 3 cm from the tumor edge. The library came from three nested PCR rounds adapted from ARM-PCR protocols. TCRdb recomputed calls from the multiplex PCR reads with MiXCR, one row per CDR3 protein. The data show approximately 100,000 distinct CDR3 sequences, 60% to 80% seen once. The sample consisted of distant non-tumor lung tissue. The receptors were sampled from a man aged 55 to 70 with non-small cell lung cancer.

This clonotype was counted many times. This chain uses TRBV5-1 with TRBJ1-1; D perhaps matches TRBD1 (5 bases). With 0 bases removed from V and 1 base from J, the gap between germline ends came to 10 bases. Germline-derived CDR1 and CDR2 are SGHRS and YFSETQ. This CDR3 spans 15 amino acids. The CDR3 sequence: CASSLEAGKNTEAFF. Written as DNA, the CDR3 is TGCGCCAGCAGCTTGGAAGCAGGGAAGAACACTGAAGCTTTCTTT.

Points on this clonotype: This may be a read error, as it is one base from a much larger clone. This rearrangement joins TRBV6-2 or TRBV6-3 to TRBJ2-5; 7 bases are shared with TRBD2. The CDR3 has 13 amino acids. CDR1 is MNHEY and CDR2 is SVGEGT in the germline V gene. V gave up 9 bases and J gave up 4 bases; unmatched junction bases: 8. CDR3 amino acids: CASWGGSGETQYF. The DNA of the CDR3 is TGTGCCAGTTGGGGGGGGAGTGGAGAGACCCAGTACTTC.